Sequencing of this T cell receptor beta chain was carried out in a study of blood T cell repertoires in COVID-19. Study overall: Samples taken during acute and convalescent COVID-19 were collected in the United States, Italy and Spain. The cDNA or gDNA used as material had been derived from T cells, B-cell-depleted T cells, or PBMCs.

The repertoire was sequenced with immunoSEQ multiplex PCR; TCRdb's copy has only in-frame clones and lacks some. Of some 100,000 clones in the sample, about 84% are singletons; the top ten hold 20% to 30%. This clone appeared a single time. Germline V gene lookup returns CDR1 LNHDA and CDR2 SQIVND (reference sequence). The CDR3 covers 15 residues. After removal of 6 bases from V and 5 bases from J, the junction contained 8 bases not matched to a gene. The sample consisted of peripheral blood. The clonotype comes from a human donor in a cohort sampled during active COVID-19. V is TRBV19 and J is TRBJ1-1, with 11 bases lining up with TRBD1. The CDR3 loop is CASSPGQGVRTEAFF. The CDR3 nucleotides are TGTGCCAGTAGCCCGGGACAGGGGGTACGGACTGAAGCTTTCTTT.